The entry below gives a single T cell receptor beta chain sequence along with its context. Repertoires were generated with immunoSEQ multiplex PCR, while TCRdb's copy carries only in-frame clones and drops some. The profile shows roughly 51,000 clones, approximately 89% of them singletons. The sample belongs to a study of control samples from healthy donors and cancer patients. CDR3 length equals 11 residues. Germline CDR1 is SGDLS and CDR2 is YYNGEE. The V gene lost 3 bases and the J gene lost 6 bases, with 6 bases spanning the gap. The source material was PBMCs. V and J are TRBV9 and TRBJ1-2, with D possibly being TRBD1 (5 bases). The source of this sequence is a man aged 35 to 55 with colorectal cancer. The CDR3 nucleotides read TGTGCCAGCAGCGCCAGGGATGGCTACACCTTC. Protein sequence: CASSARDGYTF.